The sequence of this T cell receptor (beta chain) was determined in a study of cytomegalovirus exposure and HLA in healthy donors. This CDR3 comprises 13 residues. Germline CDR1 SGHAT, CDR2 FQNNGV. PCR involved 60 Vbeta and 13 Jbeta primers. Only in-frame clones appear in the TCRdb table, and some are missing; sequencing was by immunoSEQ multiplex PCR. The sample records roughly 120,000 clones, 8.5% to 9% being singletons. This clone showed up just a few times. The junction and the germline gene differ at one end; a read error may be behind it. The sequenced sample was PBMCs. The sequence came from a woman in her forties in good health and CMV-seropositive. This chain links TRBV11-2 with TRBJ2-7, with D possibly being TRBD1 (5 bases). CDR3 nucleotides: TGTGCCAGCAGCTCGACAGACAAATACGAGAAGTACTTT. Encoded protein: CASSSTDKYEKYF.